This T cell receptor (beta chain) was documented in a study of response to subunit inactivated influenza vaccine. TCRdb called the RT-PCR reads again in MiXCR, with one record for every CDR3 protein. The table includes 610,000 or so distinct CDR3 sequences, roughly 15% detected once. Study-wide points: That few new T cells are recruited by each seasonal influenza vaccination was the authors' suggestion.

This CDR3 is built from 14 residues. CDR1 MDHEN and CDR2 SYDVKM come from the germline V gene. V was shortened by 6 bases and J by 2 bases, with 14 bases between the two germline ends. Only one count was recorded for this clonotype. The antigen is unknown. This clonotype was sampled from a man aged 50-59 years who received an inactivated influenza vaccine. Sequencing was performed on PBMCs from blood, taken approximately 12 days after vaccination. The rearrangement joins TRBV28 to TRBJ2-7; D unresolved. This CDR3 is CASRAGPRTYEQYF. CDR3 DNA: TGTGCCAGCAGGGCCGGGCCCCGAACCTACGAGCAGTACTTC. The whole variable domain, remainder taken from reference TRBV28 and TRBJ2-7, is DVKVTQSSRYLVKRTGEKVFLECVQDMDHENMFWYRQDPGLGLRLIYFSYDVKMKEKGDIPEGYSVSREKKERFSLILESASTNQTSMYLCASRAGPRTYEQYFGPGTRLTVT.